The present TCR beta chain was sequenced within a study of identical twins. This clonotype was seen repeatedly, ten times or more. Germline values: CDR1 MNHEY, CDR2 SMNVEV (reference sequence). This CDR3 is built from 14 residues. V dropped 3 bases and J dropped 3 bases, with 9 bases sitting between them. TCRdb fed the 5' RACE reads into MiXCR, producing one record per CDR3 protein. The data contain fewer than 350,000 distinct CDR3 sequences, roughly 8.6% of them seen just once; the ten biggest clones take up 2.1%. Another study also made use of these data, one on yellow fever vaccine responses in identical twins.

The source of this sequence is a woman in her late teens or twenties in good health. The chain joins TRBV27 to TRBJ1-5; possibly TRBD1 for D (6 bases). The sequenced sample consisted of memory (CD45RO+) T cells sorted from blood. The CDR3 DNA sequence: TGTGCCAGCAGTTTCGGACAGCACAATCAGCCCCAGCATTTT. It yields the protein CASSFGQHNQPQHF.